The text below deals with one T cell receptor beta chain. After removal of 0 bases from V and 3 bases from J, the junction contained 2 bases not matched to a gene. Looked up from germline, CDR1 is SGHRS and CDR2 is YFSETQ. The CDR3 is 15 amino acids. The authors' processing: For nucleated cells, counts were estimated from reference gene primer amplification. Profiling relied on immunoSEQ multiplex PCR, and the TCRdb table lists in-frame clones only, not all of them. V and J calls plus clone size are reproduced from that table; the DNA served to infer D and trimming. The sample lists over 10,000 clones, around 82% occurring once. The sample originates from a study of blood T cell repertoires in COVID-19. Study-wide context: Samples of COVID-19 (acute and convalescent) were obtained from the United States, Italy and Spain. In each case, the material was cDNA or gDNA derived from T cells, B-cell-depleted T cells, or PBMCs.

This clonotype was obtained from a human donor in a cohort sampled during active COVID-19. The J gene is TRBJ2-7, the V gene TRBV5-1, with TRBD2 identical over 11 bases. The source material was peripheral blood. The CDR3 coding sequence is TGCGCCAGCAGCTTGGGGGGGACTAGCGGCTACGAGCAGTACTTC. Its protein product is CASSLGGTSGYEQYF.